The rows below give T cell receptor beta chains drawn from one sample of a study of control samples from healthy donors and cancer patients. Using immunoSEQ multiplex PCR, the repertoire was profiled, and TCRdb retains in-frame clones only, with some absent. The sample carries about 150,000 clones, 85% to 95% recorded once. Material: blood. The origin of the receptors is a man aged 40-50 years in good health. Each CDR3 is given with its conserved first and last residue. Clone size is given for some rows only: seen once, a few or many times, or a class if the clone is expanded.

J gene,clone size,V gene,CDR3 protein
TRBJ2-7,.,TRBV7-9,CASSLVEGYEQYF
TRBJ2-3,.,TRBV6-5,CASSPDGTDTQYF
TRBJ1-2,once,TRBV29-1,CSVDRGETF
TRBJ2-3,.,TRBV9,CASSVRGGRGGYTDTQYF
TRBJ1-1,.,TRBV5-4,CASSWQWNTEAFF
TRBJ2-7,.,TRBV15,CATSRPSVAYEQYF
TRBJ1-1,once,TRBV19,CASSIVGGTENTEAFF
TRBJ1-3,.,TRBV5-4,CASSRHGGGSGNTIYF
TRBJ1-3,.,TRBV9,CASSVDDVGETGNTIYF
TRBJ2-4,.,TRBV19,CASMGTGAVENIQYF
TRBJ1-4,.,TRBV5-1,CASSPPSEKLFF
TRBJ1-1,once,TRBV12-3/TRBV12-4,CASSFYLNTEAFF
TRBJ2-3,.,TRBV28,CASSWDSGDTQYF
TRBJ1-6,.,TRBV5-1,CASSRGGNSPLHF
TRBJ1-1,.,TRBV6-5,CASSYSGLNPEAFF
TRBJ1-5,.,TRBV27,CASGDRANQPQHF
TRBJ2-3,once,TRBV24-1,CATTGTDGTDTQYF
TRBJ1-1,.,TRBV19,CASRDRGENTEAFF
TRBJ2-3,.,TRBV21-1,CASSSGTGWSGADTQYF
TRBJ2-4,.,TRBV3-1/TRBV3-2,CASSHGGILAKNIQYF
TRBJ1-1,.,TRBV7-2,CASSLGWGAEAFF
TRBJ2-1,.,TRBV7-2,CASSLVAGGPIEQFF
TRBJ1-1,.,TRBV5-1,CASSPQGSTEAFF
TRBJ1-6,.,TRBV11-2,CASSPVNSPLHF
TRBJ2-5,.,TRBV9,CASSVGFQGLQETQYF
TRBJ1-5,.,TRBV5-3,CARSLVDRGHQPQHF
TRBJ2-1,.,TRBV6-5,CASSYSTPGLAGEQFF
TRBJ2-2,.,TRBV28,CASGFARGLNTGELFF
TRBJ1-5,few,TRBV9,CASSVGPQDTQPQHF
TRBJ1-5,.,TRBV7-2,CASRRGLLDQPQHF
TRBJ1-4,few,TRBV19,CASSIPGGPNNEKLFF
TRBJ2-1,.,TRBV5-1,CASRGHKDDNEQFF
TRBJ1-3,.,TRBV2,CASSEGGTGNTIYF
TRBJ1-5,once,TRBV6-5,CASSPTGTNQPQHF
TRBJ1-1,.,TRBV9,CASSAGLRNTEAFF
TRBJ2-5,.,TRBV7-6,CASSIQPPPETQYF
TRBJ2-3,.,TRBV6-2/TRBV6-3,CASSYSTSGGAADTQYF
TRBJ1-5,.,TRBV28,CASSLGLGLKGNQPQHF
TRBJ2-3,.,TRBV24-1,CATSIGTSVADTQYF
TRBJ1-1,.,TRBV6-5,CASSYNGGSEAFF
TRBJ1-1,.,TRBV29-1,CSVVAQGGGRGDF
TRBJ1-5,.,TRBV10-1,CASSEGGIYSNQPQHF